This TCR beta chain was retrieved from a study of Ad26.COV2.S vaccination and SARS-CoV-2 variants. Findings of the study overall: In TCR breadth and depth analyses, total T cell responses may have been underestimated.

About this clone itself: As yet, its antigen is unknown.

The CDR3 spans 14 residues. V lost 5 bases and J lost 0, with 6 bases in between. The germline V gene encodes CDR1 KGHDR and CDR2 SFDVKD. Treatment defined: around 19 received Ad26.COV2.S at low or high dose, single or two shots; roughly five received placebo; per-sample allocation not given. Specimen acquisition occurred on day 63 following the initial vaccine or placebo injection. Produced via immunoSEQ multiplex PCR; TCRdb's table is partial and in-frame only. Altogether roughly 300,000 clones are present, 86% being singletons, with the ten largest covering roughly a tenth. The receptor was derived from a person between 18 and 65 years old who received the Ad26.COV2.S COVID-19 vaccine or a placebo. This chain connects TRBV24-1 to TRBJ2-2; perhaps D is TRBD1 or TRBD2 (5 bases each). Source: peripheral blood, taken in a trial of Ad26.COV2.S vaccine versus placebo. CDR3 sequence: CATSGGANTGELFF. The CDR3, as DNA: TGTGCCACCAGTGGAGGGGCGAACACCGGGGAGCTGTTTTTT.